This T cell receptor (beta chain) was recovered during a study of CD8 T cells in ankylosing spondylitis. Findings and caveats of the study: According to the report, clones linked to the disease were significantly enriched in matched synovial fluid samples taken from ankylosing spondylitis patients. Among TCR beta sequences, a motif of about 8 highly homologous variants appeared characteristic of ankylosing spondylitis blood.

About this clonotype: Its antigen is still unknown.

Per the germline V gene, CDR1 is SGHRS and CDR2 is YFSETQ. V was clipped by 4 bases and J by 2 bases, with 8 bases between them. This CDR3 has 13 amino acids. Libraries for TCR beta were made by quantitative 5'-RACE with molecular barcodes. Using its own MiXCR run on the 5' RACE reads, TCRdb lists one record per CDR3 protein. The sample has roughly 700,000 distinct CDR3 sequences; under 20% are singletons. The chain links TRBV5-1 to TRBJ2-3; D is uncertain. Sequenced input: blood, either unsorted or a sorted T cell fraction (not recorded which). This clonotype was obtained from a male donor with ankylosing spondylitis. The CDR3 loop is CASSRRTTDTQYF. The CDR3 DNA reads TGCGCCAGCAGCCGTAGAACCACAGATACGCAGTATTTT.